Below, 8 T cell receptor beta chains from the same sample are listed, as sequenced in a study of glioma-infiltrating T cells. TCR alpha and beta CDR3 regions were amplified from RNA using iRepertoire nested multiplex PCR. In TCRdb, the multiplex PCR reads were re-called with MiXCR into one record per CDR3 protein. Of about 190,000 distinct CDR3 sequences listed, more than 25% are singletons. The sequenced sample was glioma tissue, nonneoplastic brain tissue, or PBMCs (not recorded which). Source of these receptors: a human donor with low-grade glioma or glioblastoma, undergoing nonglioma brain surgery, or in good health (not recorded which).

This clonotype was seen at least ten times. This chain connects TRBV4-1 to TRBJ1-2; 9 bases map to TRBD1. Germline V lookup: CDR1 MGHRA, CDR2 YSYEKL. This CDR3 has 15 residues. J was trimmed by 5 bases and V by 0 bases; bases with no gene match: 4. CDR3 bases: TGCGCCAGCAGCCAAGATCGGGGACAGGGATATGGCTACACCTTC. Translating gives CASSQDRGQGYGYTF.

A few counts support this clonotype. The rearrangement joins TRBV4-2 to TRBJ2-6; perhaps TRBD1 as D (6 bases). Germline V lookup: CDR1 LGHNA, CDR2 YNFKEQ. This CDR3 contains 20 residues. V was cut by 3 bases and J by 0 bases, with 21 bases left in between. This CDR3 reads CASSHGGLSGQFSGANVLTF. In nucleotides, the CDR3 is TGTGCCAGCAGCCATGGGGGCTTATCGGGACAATTCTCTGGGGCCAACGTCCTGACTTTC.

V gene TRBV3-1 combines with J gene TRBJ1-1; no firm D call. CDR3 length: 13 residues. Germline lookup yields CDR1 LGHDT and CDR2 YNNKEL (reference sequence). V was shortened by 6 bases and J by 6 bases, with 14 bases between the two germline ends. DNA for the CDR3: TGTGCCAGCAGTCTGGTGCCCGGGCCTGAAGCTTTCTTT. Its translation is CASSLVPGPEAFF.

There are many counts of this clonotype. The rearrangement links TRBV20-1 to TRBJ1-6; the D gene is possibly TRBD1 (5 bases). V was trimmed by 3 bases and J by 2 bases, leaving 11 bases between them. CDR1 DFQATT and CDR2 SNEGSKA come from the germline V gene (reference sequence). The CDR3 is made up of 15 amino acids. The CDR3 sequence: CSASGGSAYNSPLHF. CDR3 bases: TGCAGTGCTAGTGGGGGAAGTGCCTATAATTCACCCCTCCACTTT.

Concerning this clonotype: This could be a read error, since a much larger clone is one nucleotide away. The chain couples TRBV2 to TRBJ2-7, with D possibly matching TRBD2 (5 bases). V was shortened by 7 bases and J by 0 bases, with 7 bases between the two germline ends. The germline V gene encodes CDR1 SNHLY and CDR2 FYNNEI. The CDR3 sequence is 12 residues long. For the CDR3, the DNA is TGTGCCAGCACGCGGGTCTCCTACGAGCAGTACTTC. Protein: CASTRVSYEQYF.

This clonotype was observed many times. The chain joins TRBV12-3 or TRBV12-4 to TRBJ1-2, with a weak D call TRBD1 (6 bases). V was cut by 8 bases and J by 4 bases, with 14 bases left in between. The CDR3 has 13 amino acids. CDR3 residues: CASGGGGGYGYTF. The CDR3 DNA follows: TGTGCCAGCGGAGGAGGGGGAGGCTATGGCTACACCTTC.

This clonotype was found many times. This chain connects TRBV20-1 to TRBJ1-1; possible D gene TRBD1, 5 bases. The CDR3 sequence is 14 residues long. Germline-derived CDR1 and CDR2 are DFQATT and SNEGSKA (reference sequence). Trimming pared 1 base from V and 4 bases from J, leaving 13 bases between. CDR3 DNA: TGCAGTGCTAGAGTCCGGGGGAAGGGCACTGAAGCTTTCTTT. Its translation: CSARVRGKGTEAFF.

Comments on this clonotype: At one end, the junction sequence differs from germline, possibly due to a read error. V is TRBV4-1 and J is TRBJ1-3, with 10 bases fitting TRBD1. CDR1 and CDR2 from the germline V gene are MGHRA and YSYEKL. The CDR3 runs to 17 residues. DNA for the CDR3: TGCGCCAGCAGCCAAGGGGACAGGGGCCCCTCTGTAAACACCATATATTTT. Translation: CASSQGDRGPSVNTIYF.